Included here is one TCR beta chain sequence, with context. There is no known antigen for this receptor. No much larger clone exists at a distance of one base, and base qualities are not known. CDR1 SGDLS and CDR2 YYNGEE were looked up in the germline V gene. The CDR3 spans 14 residues, from the cysteine through the phenylalanine. Only the CDR3 DNA is retained, 42 bases long and in frame from the first base. V gives up 0 bases and J gives up 7 bases, and the segment between their germline ends measures 13 bases. Receptor amplification or capture employed the immunoSEQ multiplex PCR assay. This is the immuneACCESS table as TCRdb keeps it, with only in-frame sequences that have V and J called. A part of the clones is gone; compared with another copy, unresolved V genes explain less than half, and the rest is unexplained. Across this sample there are 30,000 to 50,000 clones, with 90% to 95% seen only once. The leading ten clones occupy 0.35% of the sample.

These data belong to a study of T cell changes during pregnancy in multiple sclerosis (dated by TCRdb to between 2019 and 2020). Study-level background: Changes in the T cell repertoire over the course of pregnancy were examined in this study in women with multiple sclerosis.

The material was CD4+ T cells from peripheral blood mononuclear cells, obtained after pregnancy. This sequence originates from a female donor with multiple sclerosis, enrolled in a pregnancy study. Recombination joined TRBV9 with TRBJ1-2; TRBD1 could be the D gene, as 5 bases match. The nucleotide sequence is TGTGCCAGCAGCGTAGAGACAGTAGCCAGTGGCTACACCTTC. This translates into CASSVETVASGYTF.